Reported below is one TCR beta chain. Different DNA sequences within this sample yield the same CDR3. The sample belongs to a study of blood T cell repertoires in COVID-19. Original methodology: Estimation of nucleated cell counts relied on the amplification of reference gene primers. Repertoires were generated with immunoSEQ multiplex PCR, while TCRdb's copy carries only in-frame clones and drops some. D and trimming were read from the DNA, whereas the V and J calls and clone size are those reported in that table. The sample consists of roughly 140,000 clones, around four fifths of them appearing once. Trimming left V 3 bases short and J 4 bases short, with 9 bases between. Looked up from germline, CDR1 is LNHDA and CDR2 is SQIVND (reference sequence). The CDR3 loop spans 13 amino acids.

The sample comprised PBMCs or T cells enriched from blood (not recorded which). The chain uses TRBV19 and TRBJ1-1; D is undetermined. This sequence was found in a woman in her 40s who had recovered from COVID-19. CDR3: CASSIRRGTEAFF. As DNA, the CDR3 is TGTGCCAGTAGTATTCGCCGGGGCACTGAAGCTTTCTTT.